One sample yielded the 6 T cell receptor beta chains listed below, sequenced in a study of blood T cell repertoires in COVID-19. Produced via immunoSEQ multiplex PCR; TCRdb's table is partial and in-frame only. There are roughly 100,000 clones in the sample; just over 85% occur only once, and 3% to 3.5% lies in the top ten. Sample: peripheral blood. These receptors originate from a human donor in a cohort sampled during active COVID-19.

This rearrangement joins TRBV6-5 to TRBJ1-5, with D hard to call. The ends were cut back, 6 bases at V and 0 bases at J, with 9 bases in the middle. The germline V gene has CDR1 MNHEY and CDR2 SVGAGI. This CDR3 has 14 amino acids. The CDR3: CASRPQYSNQPQHF. For the CDR3, the DNA is TGTGCCAGCAGGCCGCAGTATAGCAATCAGCCCCAGCATTTT.

This clone was counted only a few times. The rearrangement joins TRBV6-6 to TRBJ1-1; a weak D match, TRBD1 (6 bases). The CDR3 is 11 residues long. Germline CDR1 and CDR2: MNHNY and SVGAGI (reference sequence). Between the trimmed V and J ends, which lost 5 bases and 7 bases, there was a span of 8 bases. The CDR3 spells CASSRTDEAFF. CDR3 nucleotide sequence: TGTGCCAGCAGTAGGACAGATGAAGCTTTCTTT.

V and J are TRBV28 and TRBJ2-5, with a tentative D call TRBD2 (6 bases). Germline V gene sequence: CDR1 MDHEN, CDR2 SYDVKM. CDR3 length equals 14 residues. V was shortened by 5 bases and J by 0 bases, with 10 bases between the two germline ends. The CDR3 protein is CASSPGLYQETQYF. The CDR3 nucleotides read TGTGCCAGCAGTCCGGGACTTTACCAAGAGACCCAGTACTTC.

This chain joins TRBV5-6 and TRBJ1-6, with TRBD1 as a possible D gene (5 bases). Germline lookup yields CDR1 SGHDT and CDR2 YYEEEE. The CDR3 contains 16 residues. Trimming left V 3 bases short and J 0 bases short, with 10 bases between. The CDR3 protein is CASSSRALSYNSPLHF. The CDR3 DNA sequence: TGTGCCAGCAGCTCCAGGGCCCTCTCCTATAATTCACCCCTCCACTTT. Combining the CDR3 with reference TRBV5-6 and TRBJ1-6 gives the whole variable domain DAGVTQSPTHLIKTRGQQVTLRCSPKSGHDTVSWYQQALGQGPQFIFQYYEEEERQRGNFPDRFSGHQFPNYSSELNVNALLLGDSALYLCASSSRALSYNSPLHFGNGTRLTVT.

The chain carries TRBV6-5 and TRBJ1-5; D uncertain. CDR1 and CDR2 from the germline V gene are MNHEY and SVGAGI. The CDR3 runs to 11 residues. Trimming removed 4 bases at V and 7 bases at J, with 5 bases between. Here the CDR3 reads CASSSGQPQHF. The CDR3 nucleotides are TGTGCCAGCAGTTCGGGACAGCCCCAGCATTTT.

This clone was detected once. The chain employs TRBV18 and TRBJ2-7; TRBD1 aligns across 10 bases. The CDR3 consists of 15 residues. V gave up 4 bases and J gave up 2 bases; unmatched junction bases: 5. From germline, CDR1 is KGHSH and CDR2 LQKENI. The CDR3: CASSQGGQGTYEQYF. Written as DNA, the CDR3 is TGTGCCAGCTCACAAGGGGGACAGGGGACCTACGAGCAGTACTTC.